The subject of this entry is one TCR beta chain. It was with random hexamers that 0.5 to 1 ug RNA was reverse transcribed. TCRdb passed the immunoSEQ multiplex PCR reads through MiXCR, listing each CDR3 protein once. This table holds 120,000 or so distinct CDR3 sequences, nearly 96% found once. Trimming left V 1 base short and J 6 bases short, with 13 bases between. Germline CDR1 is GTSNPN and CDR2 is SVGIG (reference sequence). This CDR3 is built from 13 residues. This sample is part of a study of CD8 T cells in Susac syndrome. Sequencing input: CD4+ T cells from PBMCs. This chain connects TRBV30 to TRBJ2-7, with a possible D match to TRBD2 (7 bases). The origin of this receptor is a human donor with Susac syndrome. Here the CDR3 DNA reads TGTGCCTGGAGTGGGCAGGGAGGGGGCGAGCAGTACTTC. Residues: CAWSGQGGGEQYF.